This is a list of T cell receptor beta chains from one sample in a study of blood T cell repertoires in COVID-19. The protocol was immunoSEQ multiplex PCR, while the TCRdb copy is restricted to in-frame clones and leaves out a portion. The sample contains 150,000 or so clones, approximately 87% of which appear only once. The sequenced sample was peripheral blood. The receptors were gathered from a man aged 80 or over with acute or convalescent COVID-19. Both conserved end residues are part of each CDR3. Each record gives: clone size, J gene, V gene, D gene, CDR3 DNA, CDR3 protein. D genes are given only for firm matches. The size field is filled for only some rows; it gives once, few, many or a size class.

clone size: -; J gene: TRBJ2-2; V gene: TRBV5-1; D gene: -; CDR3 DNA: TGCGCCAGCACCTTGGGTTCGGGGAACACCGGGGAGCTGTTTTTT; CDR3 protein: CASTLGSGNTGELFF
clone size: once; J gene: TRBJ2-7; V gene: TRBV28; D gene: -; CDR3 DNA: TGTGCCAGCAGACACAACTACGAGCAGTACTTC; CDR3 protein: CASRHNYEQYF
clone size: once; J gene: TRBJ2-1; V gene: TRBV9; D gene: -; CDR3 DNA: TGTGCCAGCAGCGGCACAGGCACTGCTGAGCAGTTCTTC; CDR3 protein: CASSGTGTAEQFF
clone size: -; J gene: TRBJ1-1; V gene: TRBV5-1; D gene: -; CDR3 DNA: TGCGCCAGCAGCGGGGCTCGACAAGGCATGAACACTGAAGCTTTCTTT; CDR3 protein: CASSGARQGMNTEAFF
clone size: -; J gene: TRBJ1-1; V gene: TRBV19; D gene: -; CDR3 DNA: TGTGCCAGTAGTATTCGGGGGGAGAACACTGAAGCTTTCTTT; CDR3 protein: CASSIRGENTEAFF
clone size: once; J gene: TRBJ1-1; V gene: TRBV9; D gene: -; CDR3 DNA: TGTGCCAGCAGCGTAGGGGTCGACATGAACACTGAAGCTTTCTTT; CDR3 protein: CASSVGVDMNTEAFF
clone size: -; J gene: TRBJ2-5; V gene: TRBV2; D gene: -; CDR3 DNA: TGTGCCAGCAGGCTCGCGGGGGCGTACCAAGAGACCCAGTACTTC; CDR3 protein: CASRLAGAYQETQYF
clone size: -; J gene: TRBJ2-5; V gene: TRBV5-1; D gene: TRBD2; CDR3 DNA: TGCGCCAGCAGCTTCCTCCCGACTAGCGACCGAGCGTGGGAGACCCAGTACTTC; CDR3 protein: CASSFLPTSDRAWETQYF
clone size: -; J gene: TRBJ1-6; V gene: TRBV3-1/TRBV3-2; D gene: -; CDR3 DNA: TGTGCCAGCAGCCACCCTCCAGGGAACCTAATGAGTTCACCCCTCCACTTT; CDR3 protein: CASSHPPGNLMSSPLHF
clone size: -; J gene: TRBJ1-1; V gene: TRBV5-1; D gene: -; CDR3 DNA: TGCGCCAGCAGCTTCGACAGAAACACTGAAGCTTTCTTT; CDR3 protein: CASSFDRNTEAFF
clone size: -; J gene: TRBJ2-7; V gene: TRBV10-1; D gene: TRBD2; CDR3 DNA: TGCGCCAGCAGTGAGTCGTTGGGTAGCGGGAGAAACGAGCAGTACTTC; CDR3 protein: CASSESLGSGRNEQYF
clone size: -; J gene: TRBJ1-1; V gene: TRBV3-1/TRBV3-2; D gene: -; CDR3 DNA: TGTGCCAGCAGCCAAGGAGGCACTGAAGCTTTCTTT; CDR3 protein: CASSQGGTEAFF
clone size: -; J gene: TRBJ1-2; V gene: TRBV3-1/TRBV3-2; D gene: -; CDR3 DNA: TGTGCCAGCAGCCCAACAGGGTTTCTTGGCTACACCTTC; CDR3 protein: CASSPTGFLGYTF